This T cell receptor beta chain was identified during a study of CD8 T cells in Susac syndrome. Reverse transcription of roughly 0.45 to 1 ug RNA was carried out with random hexamers. TCRdb itself ran the immunoSEQ multiplex PCR reads through MiXCR, one entry per CDR3 protein. In the table there are around 170,000 distinct CDR3 sequences, around 95% of which are singletons. The germline V gene has CDR1 SQVTM and CDR2 ANQGSEA. The ends were cut back, 0 bases at V and 1 base at J, with 16 bases in the middle. The CDR3 totals 16 residues. The TCR originated in a human donor with multiple sclerosis. The chain carries TRBV29-1 and TRBJ2-7, with D unclear. Sequencing used CD8+ T cells from PBMCs. The CDR3 DNA follows: TGCAGCGTTGAAGATAGGGCAGGAACCTCTTCCTACGAGCAGTACTTC. Protein: CSVEDRAGTSSYEQYF.